These T cell receptor beta chains were read from a single sample in a study of cytomegalovirus exposure and HLA in healthy donors. Measured with immunoSEQ multiplex PCR; TCRdb has only the in-frame clones, and not every one. The sample has about 160,000 clones; 65% to 85% are singletons. Sequenced sample: PBMCs. The receptors originated from a male donor in good health and CMV-seropositive. The CDR3 runs from the conserved cysteine through the conserved F or W. Fields, in order: clone size, D gene, J gene, V gene, CDR3 protein, CDR3 DNA. D genes are given only for firm matches. Some rows have no size entry. The others give once, few or many, or a class for an expanded clone.

abundance: NA
d_gene: NA
j_gene: TRBJ1-2
v_gene: TRBV2
CDR3aa: CASSPLPRGYTF
CDR3nt: TGTGCCAGCAGTCCGCTGCCCCGGGGCTACACCTTC

abundance: once
d_gene: NA
j_gene: TRBJ1-4
v_gene: TRBV19
CDR3aa: CASSPHAGTRNEKLFF
CDR3nt: TGTGCCAGTAGTCCCCATGCCGGGACAAGGAATGAAAAACTGTTTTTT

abundance: NA
d_gene: TRBD2
j_gene: TRBJ2-1
v_gene: TRBV19
CDR3aa: CASRDSGRRSYNEQFF
CDR3nt: TGTGCCAGTCGGGATAGCGGGAGAAGATCCTACAATGAGCAGTTCTTC

abundance: few
d_gene: TRBD1
j_gene: TRBJ2-7
v_gene: TRBV10-3
CDR3aa: CAIKGQGAGEQYF
CDR3nt: TGTGCCATCAAGGGCCAGGGGGCAGGCGAGCAGTACTTC

abundance: NA
d_gene: TRBD1
j_gene: TRBJ1-6
v_gene: TRBV7-9
CDR3aa: CASSGRDRDNSPLHF
CDR3nt: TGTGCCAGCAGCGGCCGGGACAGAGATAATTCACCCCTCCACTTT

abundance: NA
d_gene: NA
j_gene: TRBJ2-1
v_gene: TRBV28
CDR3aa: CASSLLWGDDNEQFF
CDR3nt: TGTGCCAGCAGTTTATTATGGGGGGACGACAATGAGCAGTTCTTC

abundance: NA
d_gene: NA
j_gene: TRBJ1-2
v_gene: TRBV29-1
CDR3aa: CSVVLQGDGYTF
CDR3nt: TGCAGCGTTGTCCTCCAGGGCGATGGCTACACCTTC

abundance: NA
d_gene: TRBD2
j_gene: TRBJ2-1
v_gene: TRBV5-1
CDR3aa: CASIGFPGGPNEQFF
CDR3nt: TGCGCCAGCATAGGCTTCCCGGGAGGGCCCAATGAGCAGTTCTTC

abundance: NA
d_gene: NA
j_gene: TRBJ2-3
v_gene: TRBV11-2
CDR3aa: CASSSGLPTDTQYF
CDR3nt: TGTGCCAGCAGCTCGGGACTGCCCACAGATACGCAGTATTTT

abundance: NA
d_gene: NA
j_gene: TRBJ2-7
v_gene: TRBV19
CDR3aa: CASKSDGLAESYEQYF
CDR3nt: TGTGCCAGTAAAAGCGACGGGTTAGCGGAGTCCTACGAGCAGTACTTC

abundance: NA
d_gene: TRBD1
j_gene: TRBJ2-7
v_gene: TRBV30
CDR3aa: CAWDRGVGPTEEQYF
CDR3nt: TGTGCCTGGGACAGGGGGGTCGGACCTACGGAAGAGCAGTACTTC

abundance: NA
d_gene: TRBD2
j_gene: TRBJ2-7
v_gene: TRBV15
CDR3aa: CATSGKRERSYEQYF
CDR3nt: TGTGCCACCAGCGGAAAGCGGGAGAGGTCCTACGAGCAGTACTTC

abundance: NA
d_gene: TRBD2
j_gene: TRBJ2-7
v_gene: TRBV7-8
CDR3aa: CASSPGLAGAIAYEQYF
CDR3nt: TGTGCCAGCAGCCCAGGACTAGCGGGAGCCATCGCCTACGAGCAGTACTTC

abundance: NA
d_gene: NA
j_gene: TRBJ2-7
v_gene: TRBV5-1
CDR3aa: CASSPSSYEQYF
CDR3nt: TGCGCCAGCAGCCCTAGCAGCTACGAGCAGTACTTC

abundance: NA
d_gene: NA
j_gene: TRBJ2-1
v_gene: TRBV27
CDR3aa: CASSLGAPYNEQFF
CDR3nt: TGTGCCAGCAGTTTAGGGGCACCGTACAATGAGCAGTTCTTC

abundance: NA
d_gene: TRBD2
j_gene: TRBJ2-1
v_gene: TRBV7-9
CDR3aa: CSSQVSGRANNEQFF
CDR3nt: TGTTCCAGCCAAGTTAGCGGGAGGGCCAACAATGAGCAGTTCTTC

abundance: NA
d_gene: NA
j_gene: TRBJ1-3
v_gene: TRBV11-2
CDR3aa: CASSFPGSPSGNTIYF
CDR3nt: TGTGCCAGCAGCTTTCCCGGGAGCCCCTCTGGAAACACCATATATTTT

abundance: NA
d_gene: NA
j_gene: TRBJ1-3
v_gene: TRBV11-3
CDR3aa: CASSSLESGNTIYF
CDR3nt: TGTGCCAGCAGCTCGCTAGAGTCTGGAAACACCATATATTTT

abundance: NA
d_gene: TRBD2
j_gene: TRBJ2-1
v_gene: TRBV2
CDR3aa: CASPASGLAGNEQFF
CDR3nt: TGTGCCAGCCCAGCGTCGGGACTAGCGGGGAATGAGCAGTTCTTC

abundance: NA
d_gene: NA
j_gene: TRBJ1-5
v_gene: TRBV19
CDR3aa: CASITTGFPLGQPQHF
CDR3nt: TGTGCCAGTATCACCACCGGGTTTCCCCTGGGTCAGCCCCAGCATTTT

abundance: NA
d_gene: NA
j_gene: TRBJ2-5
v_gene: TRBV7-9
CDR3aa: CASSFTPQETQYF
CDR3nt: TGTGCCAGCAGCTTTACTCCCCAAGAGACCCAGTACTTC

abundance: few
d_gene: NA
j_gene: TRBJ2-7
v_gene: TRBV6-5
CDR3aa: CASSYTFLTYEQYF
CDR3nt: TGTGCCAGCAGCTACACCTTCTTAACTTACGAGCAGTACTTC